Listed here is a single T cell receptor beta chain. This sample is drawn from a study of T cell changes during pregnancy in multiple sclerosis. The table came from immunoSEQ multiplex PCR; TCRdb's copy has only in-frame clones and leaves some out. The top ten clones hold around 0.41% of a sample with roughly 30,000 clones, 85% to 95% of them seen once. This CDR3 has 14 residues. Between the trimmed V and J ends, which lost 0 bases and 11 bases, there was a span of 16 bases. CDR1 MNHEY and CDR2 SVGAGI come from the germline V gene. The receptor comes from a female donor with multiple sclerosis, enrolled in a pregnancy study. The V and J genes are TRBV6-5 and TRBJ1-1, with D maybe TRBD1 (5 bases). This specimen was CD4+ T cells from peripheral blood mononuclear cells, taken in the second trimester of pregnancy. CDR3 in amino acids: CASSYSGRDLGAFF. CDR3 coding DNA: TGTGCCAGCAGTTACTCGGGCAGGGATCTAGGGGCTTTCTTT.